This TCR beta chain was sequenced for a study of control samples from healthy donors and cancer patients. CDR3 length: 16 amino acids. Trimming left V 6 bases short and J 0 bases short, with 15 bases between. CDR1 and CDR2 (germline): MDHEN, SYDVKM. Sequencing was performed with immunoSEQ multiplex PCR; in TCRdb, only in-frame clones are kept and a portion is missing. This sample has over 80,000 clones, with 91% found just once. Sequenced material: blood. The receptor comes from a man aged 30 to 45 in good health. This chain joins TRBV28 and TRBJ1-5; no reliable D call. The CDR3, as DNA: TGTGCCAGCAGAAAGGGCAGCACTAATAGCAATCAGCCCCAGCATTTT. This codes for CASRKGSTNSNQPQHF.